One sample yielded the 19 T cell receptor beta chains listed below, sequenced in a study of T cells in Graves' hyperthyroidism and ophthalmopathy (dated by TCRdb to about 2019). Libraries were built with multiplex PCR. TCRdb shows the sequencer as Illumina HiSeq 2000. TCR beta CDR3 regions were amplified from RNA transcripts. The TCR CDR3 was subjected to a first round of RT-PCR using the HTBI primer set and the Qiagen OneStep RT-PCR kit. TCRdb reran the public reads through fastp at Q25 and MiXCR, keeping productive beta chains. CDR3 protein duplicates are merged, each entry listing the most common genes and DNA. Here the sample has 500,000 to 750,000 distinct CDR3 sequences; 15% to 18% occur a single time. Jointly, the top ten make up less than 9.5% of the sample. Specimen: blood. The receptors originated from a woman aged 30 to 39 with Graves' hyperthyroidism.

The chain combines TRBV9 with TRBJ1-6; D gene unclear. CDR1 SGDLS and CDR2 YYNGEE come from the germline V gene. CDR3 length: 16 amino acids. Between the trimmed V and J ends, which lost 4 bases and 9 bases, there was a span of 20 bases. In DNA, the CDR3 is TGTGCCAGCAGCCAAGGCCTCTCCCCGGGTGGTTCACCCCTCCACTTT. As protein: CASSQGLSPGGSPLHF. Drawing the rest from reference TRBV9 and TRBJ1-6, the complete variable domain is DSGVTQTPKHLITATGQRVTLRCSPRSGDLSVYWYQQSLDQGLQFLIQYYNGEERAKGNILERFSAQQFPDLHSELNLSSLELGDSALYFCASSQGLSPGGSPLHFGNGTRLTVT.

This chain's CDR3 is CASSQGQGSFEQYF. In nucleotides, the CDR3 is TGTGCCAGTAGTCAAGGACAGGGATCGTTTGAGCAGTACTTC. The V and J genes are TRBV19 and TRBJ2-7; 8 nucleotides match TRBD1. Trimming took 5 bases from V and 7 from J; bases not matched to a gene: 10. The CDR3 has 14 amino acids. Germline CDR1 is LNHDA and CDR2 is SQIVND (reference sequence).

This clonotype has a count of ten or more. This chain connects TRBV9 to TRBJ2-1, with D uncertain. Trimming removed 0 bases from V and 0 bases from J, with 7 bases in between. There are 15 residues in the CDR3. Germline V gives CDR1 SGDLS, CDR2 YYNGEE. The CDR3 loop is CASSVGASSYNEQFF. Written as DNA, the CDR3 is TGTGCCAGCAGCGTAGGAGCTAGCTCCTACAATGAGCAGTTCTTC.

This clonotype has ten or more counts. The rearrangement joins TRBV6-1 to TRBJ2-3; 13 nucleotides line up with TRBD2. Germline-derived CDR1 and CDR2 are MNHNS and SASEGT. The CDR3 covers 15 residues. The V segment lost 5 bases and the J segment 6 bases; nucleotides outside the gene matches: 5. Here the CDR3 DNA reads TGTGCCAGCAGTAGGACTAGCGGGAGTCTGGATACGCAGTATTTT. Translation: CASSRTSGSLDTQYF.

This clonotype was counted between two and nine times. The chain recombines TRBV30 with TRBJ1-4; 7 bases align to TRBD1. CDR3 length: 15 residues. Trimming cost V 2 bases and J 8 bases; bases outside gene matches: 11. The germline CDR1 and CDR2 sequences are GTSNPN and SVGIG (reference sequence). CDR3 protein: CAWSQTKTGTEKLFF. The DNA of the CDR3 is TGTGCCTGGAGTCAGACGAAGACAGGGACAGAAAAACTGTTTTTT.

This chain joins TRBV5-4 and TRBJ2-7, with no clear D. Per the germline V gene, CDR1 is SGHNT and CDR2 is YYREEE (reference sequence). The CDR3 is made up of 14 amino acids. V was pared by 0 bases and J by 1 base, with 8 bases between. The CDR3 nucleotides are TGTGCCAGCAGCTTGGATGGTTTATCCTACGAGCAGTACTTC. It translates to CASSLDGLSYEQYF.

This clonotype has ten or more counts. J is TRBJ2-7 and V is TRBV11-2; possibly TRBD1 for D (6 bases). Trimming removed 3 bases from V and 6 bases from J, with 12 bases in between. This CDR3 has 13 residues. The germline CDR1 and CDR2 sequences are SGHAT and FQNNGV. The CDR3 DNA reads TGTGCCAGCAGCTTTAACAGGGATAGCGAGCAGTACTTC. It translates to CASSFNRDSEQYF.

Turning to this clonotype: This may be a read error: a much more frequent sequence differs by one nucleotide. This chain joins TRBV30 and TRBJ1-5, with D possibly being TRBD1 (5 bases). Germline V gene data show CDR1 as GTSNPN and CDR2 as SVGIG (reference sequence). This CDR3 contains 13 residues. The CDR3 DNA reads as TGTGCCTGGAGAGCAGGGCCGAATCGGCCCCAGCATTTT. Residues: CAWRAGPNRPQHF.

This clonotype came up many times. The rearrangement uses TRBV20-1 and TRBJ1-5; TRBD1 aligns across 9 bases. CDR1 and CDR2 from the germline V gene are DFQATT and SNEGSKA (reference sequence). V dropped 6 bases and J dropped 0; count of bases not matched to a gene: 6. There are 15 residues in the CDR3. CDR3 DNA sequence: TGCAGTGCCCCGACAGGGGGGAATAGCAATCAGCCCCAGCATTTT. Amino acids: CSAPTGGNSNQPQHF.

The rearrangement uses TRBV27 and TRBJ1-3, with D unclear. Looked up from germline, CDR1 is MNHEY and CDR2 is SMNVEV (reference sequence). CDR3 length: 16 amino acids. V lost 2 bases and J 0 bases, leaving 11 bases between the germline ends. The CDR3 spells CASSLVGPSSGNTIYF. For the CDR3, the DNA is TGTGCCAGCAGTTTAGTCGGGCCGTCCTCTGGAAACACCATATATTTT.

The CDR3 region has the DNA TGTGCCACCAGTGATTTGGGGGGAGCGGACTCCTACAATGAGCAGTTCTTC. Translated: CATSDLGGADSYNEQFF. The chain has TRBV24-1 and TRBJ2-1; either TRBD1 or TRBD2 may supply D (5 bases each). This CDR3 comprises 17 residues. V lost 0 bases and J lost 0, with 11 bases in between. Germline CDR1 KGHDR, CDR2 SFDVKD.

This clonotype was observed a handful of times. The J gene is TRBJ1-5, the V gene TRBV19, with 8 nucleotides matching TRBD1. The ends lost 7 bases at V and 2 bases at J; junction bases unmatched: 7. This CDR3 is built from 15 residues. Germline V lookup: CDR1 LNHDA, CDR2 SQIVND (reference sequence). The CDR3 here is CASMGGQARNQPQHF. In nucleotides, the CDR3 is TGTGCCAGTATGGGGGGACAGGCTCGCAATCAGCCCCAGCATTTT.

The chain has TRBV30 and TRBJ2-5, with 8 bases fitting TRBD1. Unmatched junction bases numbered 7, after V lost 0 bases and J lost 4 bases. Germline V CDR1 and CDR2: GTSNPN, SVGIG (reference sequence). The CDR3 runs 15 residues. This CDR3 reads CAWSVRTGISETQYF. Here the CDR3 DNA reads TGTGCCTGGAGTGTTCGGACAGGGATTTCAGAGACCCAGTACTTC. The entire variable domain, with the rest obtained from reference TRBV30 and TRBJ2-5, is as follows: SQTIHQWPATLVQPVGSPLSLECTVEGTSNPNLYWYRQAAGRGLQLLFYSVGIGQISSEVPQNLSASRPQDRQFILSSKKLLLSDSGFYLCAWSVRTGISETQYFGPGTRLLVL.

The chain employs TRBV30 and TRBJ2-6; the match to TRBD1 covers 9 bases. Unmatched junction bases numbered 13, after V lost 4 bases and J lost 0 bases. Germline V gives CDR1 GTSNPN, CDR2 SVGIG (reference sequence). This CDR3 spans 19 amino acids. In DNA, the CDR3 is TGTGCCTGGAAGTGTCTGTATCGGGACAGGGCCTCTGGGGCCAACGTCCTGACTTTC. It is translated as CAWKCLYRDRASGANVLTF.

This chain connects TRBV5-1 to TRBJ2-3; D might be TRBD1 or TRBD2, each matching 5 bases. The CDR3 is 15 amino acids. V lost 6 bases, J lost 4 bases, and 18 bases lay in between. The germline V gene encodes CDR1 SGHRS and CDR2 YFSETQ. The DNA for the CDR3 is TGCGCCAGCATGGGGACCGTGGGGACCCCAGATACGCAGTATTTT. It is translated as CASMGTVGTPDTQYF.

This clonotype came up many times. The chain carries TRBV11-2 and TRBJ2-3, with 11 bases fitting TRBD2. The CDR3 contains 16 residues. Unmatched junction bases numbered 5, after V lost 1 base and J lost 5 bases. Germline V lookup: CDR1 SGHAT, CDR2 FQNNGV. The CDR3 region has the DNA TGTGCCAGCAGCTTAGCTAGCGGGAGGTTTGGAGATACGCAGTATTTT. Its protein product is CASSLASGRFGDTQYF. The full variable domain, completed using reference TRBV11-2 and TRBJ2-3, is EAGVAQSPRYKIIEKRQSVAFWCNPISGHATLYWYQQILGQGPKLLIQFQNNGVVDDSQLPKDRFSAERLKGVDSTLKIQPAKLEDSAVYLCASSLASGRFGDTQYFGPGTRLTVL.

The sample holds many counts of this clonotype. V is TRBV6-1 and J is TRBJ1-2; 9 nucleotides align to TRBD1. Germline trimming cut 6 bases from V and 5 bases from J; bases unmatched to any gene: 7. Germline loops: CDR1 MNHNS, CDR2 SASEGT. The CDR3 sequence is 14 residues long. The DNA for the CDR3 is TGTGCCAGCAGGACGGGACAGGGATCATATGGCTACACCTTC. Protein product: CASRTGQGSYGYTF.

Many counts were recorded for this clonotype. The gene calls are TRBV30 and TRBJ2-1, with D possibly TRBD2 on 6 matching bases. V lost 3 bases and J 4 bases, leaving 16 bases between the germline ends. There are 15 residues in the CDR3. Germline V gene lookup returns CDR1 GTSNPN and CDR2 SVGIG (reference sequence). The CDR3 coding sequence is TGTGCCTGGAGCGGCGGGGTAGCGGCGTACAATGAGCAGTTCTTC. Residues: CAWSGGVAAYNEQFF.

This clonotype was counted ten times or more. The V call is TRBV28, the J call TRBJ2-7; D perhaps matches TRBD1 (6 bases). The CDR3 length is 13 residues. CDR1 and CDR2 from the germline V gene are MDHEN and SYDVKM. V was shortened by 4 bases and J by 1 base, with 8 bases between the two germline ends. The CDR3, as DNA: TGTGCCAGCAGTTGGACAGTTTCCTACGAGCAGTACTTC. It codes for CASSWTVSYEQYF.